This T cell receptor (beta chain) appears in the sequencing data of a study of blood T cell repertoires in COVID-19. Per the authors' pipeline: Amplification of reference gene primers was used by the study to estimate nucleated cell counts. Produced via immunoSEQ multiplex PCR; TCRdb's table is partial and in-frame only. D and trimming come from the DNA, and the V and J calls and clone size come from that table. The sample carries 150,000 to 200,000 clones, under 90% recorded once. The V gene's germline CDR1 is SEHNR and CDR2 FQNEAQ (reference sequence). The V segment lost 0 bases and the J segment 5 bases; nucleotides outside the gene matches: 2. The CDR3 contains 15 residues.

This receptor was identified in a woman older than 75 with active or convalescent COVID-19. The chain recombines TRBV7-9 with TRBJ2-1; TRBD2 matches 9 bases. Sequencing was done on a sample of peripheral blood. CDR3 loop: CASSLASGSHNEQFF. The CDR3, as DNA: TGTGCCAGCAGCTTAGCTAGCGGGAGCCACAATGAGCAGTTCTTC. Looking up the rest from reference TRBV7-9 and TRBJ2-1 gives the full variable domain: DTGVSQNPRHKITKRGQNVTFRCDPISEHNRLYWYRQTLGQGPEFLTYFQNEAQLEKSRLLSDRFSAERPKGSFSTLEIQRTEQGDSAMYLCASSLASGSHNEQFFGPGTRLTVL.